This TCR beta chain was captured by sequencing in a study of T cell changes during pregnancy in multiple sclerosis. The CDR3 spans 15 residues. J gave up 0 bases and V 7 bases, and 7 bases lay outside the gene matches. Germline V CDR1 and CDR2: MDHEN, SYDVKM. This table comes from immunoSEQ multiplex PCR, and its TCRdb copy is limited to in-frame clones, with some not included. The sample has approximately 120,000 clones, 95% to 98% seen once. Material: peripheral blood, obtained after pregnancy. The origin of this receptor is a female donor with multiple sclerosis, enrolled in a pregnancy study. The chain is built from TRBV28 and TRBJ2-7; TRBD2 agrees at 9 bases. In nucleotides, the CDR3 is TGTGCCAGCAACGAACTAGCGGGTCGCTCCTACGAGCAGTACTTC. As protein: CASNELAGRSYEQYF.